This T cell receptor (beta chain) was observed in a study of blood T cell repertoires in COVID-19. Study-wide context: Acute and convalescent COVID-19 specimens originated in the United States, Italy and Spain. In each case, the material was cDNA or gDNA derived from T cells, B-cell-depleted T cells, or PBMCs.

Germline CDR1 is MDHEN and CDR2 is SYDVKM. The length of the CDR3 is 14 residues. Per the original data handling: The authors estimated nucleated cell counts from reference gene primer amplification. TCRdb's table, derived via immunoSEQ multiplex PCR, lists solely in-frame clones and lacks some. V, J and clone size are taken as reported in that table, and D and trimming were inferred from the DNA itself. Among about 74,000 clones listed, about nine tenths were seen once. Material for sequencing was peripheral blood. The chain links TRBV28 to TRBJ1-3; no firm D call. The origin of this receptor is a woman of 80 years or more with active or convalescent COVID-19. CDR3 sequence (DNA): TGTGGATCACGGTTAAACGTCAGGCGAAACACCATATATTTT. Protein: CGSRLNVRRNTIYF.